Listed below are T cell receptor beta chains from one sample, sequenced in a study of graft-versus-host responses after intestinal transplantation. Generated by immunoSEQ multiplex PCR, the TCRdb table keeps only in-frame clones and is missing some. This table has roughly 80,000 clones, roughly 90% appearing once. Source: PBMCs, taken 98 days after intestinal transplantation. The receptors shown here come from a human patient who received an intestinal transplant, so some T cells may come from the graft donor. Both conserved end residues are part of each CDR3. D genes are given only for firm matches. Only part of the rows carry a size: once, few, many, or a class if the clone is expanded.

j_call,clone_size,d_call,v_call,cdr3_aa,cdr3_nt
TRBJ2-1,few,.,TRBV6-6,CASSPWTDYNEQFF,TGTGCCAGCAGTCCATGGACGGACTACAATGAGCAGTTCTTC
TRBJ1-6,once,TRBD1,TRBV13,CASSARDRGRTYNSPLHF,TGTGCCAGCAGCGCCCGGGACAGGGGAAGGACCTATAATTCACCCCTCCACTTT
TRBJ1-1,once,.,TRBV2,CASTENTEAFF,TGTGCCAGCACAGAGAACACTGAAGCTTTCTTT
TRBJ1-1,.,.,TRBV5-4,CARGLGGGMNTEAFF,TGTGCCAGGGGATTGGGGGGCGGCATGAACACTGAAGCTTTCTTT
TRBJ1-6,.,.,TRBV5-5,CASSGRGLSPLHF,TGTGCCAGCAGCGGTCGGGGCCTATCACCCCTCCACTTT
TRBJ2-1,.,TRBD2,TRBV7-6,CASTLGTSGSYNEQFF,TGTGCCAGCACCCTTGGGACTAGCGGGTCGTACAATGAGCAGTTCTTC
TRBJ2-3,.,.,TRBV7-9,CASSDSTSSSDTQYF,TGTGCCAGCAGCGACTCGACTAGTTCATCAGATACGCAGTATTTT
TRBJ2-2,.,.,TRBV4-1,CASSQPNTGELFF,TGCGCCAGCAGCCAACCGAACACCGGGGAGCTGTTTTTT
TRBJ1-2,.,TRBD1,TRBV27,CASRGTGYGYTF,TGTGCCAGCAGGGGGACAGGCTATGGCTACACCTTC
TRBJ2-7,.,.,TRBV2,CASSYSYEQYF,TGTGCCAGCAGTTACTCCTACGAGCAGTACTTC
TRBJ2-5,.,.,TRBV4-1,CASSQDYSGYETQYF,TGCGCCAGCAGCCAAGATTACAGTGGGTACGAGACCCAGTACTTC
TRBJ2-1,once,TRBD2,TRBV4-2,CASSHLSGGPHNEQFF,TGTGCCAGCAGCCACTTAAGCGGGGGGCCCCACAATGAGCAGTTCTTC
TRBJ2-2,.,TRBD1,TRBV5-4,CASSSGTGRPGELFF,TGTGCCAGCAGCTCTGGGACAGGGAGGCCCGGGGAGCTGTTTTTT
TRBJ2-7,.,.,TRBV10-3,CAISERDYEQYF,TGTGCCATCAGTGAGCGGGACTACGAGCAGTACTTC
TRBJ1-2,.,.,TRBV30,CAWSTSGTILSYGYTF,TGTGCCTGGAGTACCTCCGGGACGATCCTTTCCTATGGCTACACCTTC
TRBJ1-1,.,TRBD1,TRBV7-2,CASSPPGQGSTEAFF,TGTGCCAGCAGCCCACCGGGACAGGGGTCCACTGAAGCTTTCTTT
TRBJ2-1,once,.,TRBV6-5,CASSYSRGGYNEQFF,TGTGCCAGCAGTTATTCGAGGGGGGGATACAATGAGCAGTTCTTC
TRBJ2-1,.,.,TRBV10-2,CASSEVRYDEQFF,TGCGCCAGCAGTGAGGTCAGGTACGATGAGCAGTTCTTC
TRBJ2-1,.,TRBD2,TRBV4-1,CASSQEPGTILGDEQFF,TGCGCCAGCAGCCAAGAGCCTGGGACTATCTTAGGGGATGAGCAGTTCTTC
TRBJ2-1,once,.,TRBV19,CASRRSGTAQTRNEQFF,TGTGCCAGTAGAAGATCCGGGACTGCACAGACGAGGAATGAGCAGTTCTTC
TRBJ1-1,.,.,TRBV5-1,CASSFGTGNTEAFF,TGCGCCAGCAGCTTCGGGACGGGGAACACTGAAGCTTTCTTT
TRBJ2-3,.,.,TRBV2,CASSETRMGTDTQYF,TGTGCCAGCAGTGAAACCCGAATGGGCACAGATACGCAGTATTTT
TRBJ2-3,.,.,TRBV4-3,CASSFTGGGGATDTQYF,TGCGCCAGCAGCTTCACAGGGGGCGGGGGGGCCACAGATACGCAGTATTTT
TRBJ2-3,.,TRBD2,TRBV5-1,CASISSGRATDTQYF,TGCGCCAGCATTTCTAGCGGGAGGGCCACAGATACGCAGTATTTT
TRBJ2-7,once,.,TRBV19,CASSFAWDISYEQYF,TGTGCCAGTAGTTTCGCCTGGGACATCTCCTACGAGCAGTACTTC
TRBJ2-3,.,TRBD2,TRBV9,CASSVKRGGPTDTQYF,TGTGCCAGCAGCGTAAAGCGGGGGGGCCCTACAGATACGCAGTATTTT
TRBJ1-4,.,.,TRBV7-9,CASSRVETNEKLFF,TGTGCCAGCAGCCGGGTTGAAACTAATGAAAAACTGTTTTTT
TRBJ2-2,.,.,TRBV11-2,CASSLLRGDTGELFF,TGTGCCAGCAGCTTACTACGGGGCGACACCGGGGAGCTGTTTTTT
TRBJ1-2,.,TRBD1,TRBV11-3,CASSLSPGQGLQDEYGYTF,TGTGCCAGCAGCTTATCACCGGGACAGGGCCTACAGGACGAGTATGGCTACACCTTC
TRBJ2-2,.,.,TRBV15,CATSRGSLAGELFF,TGTGCCACCAGCAGAGGGTCGCTGGCCGGGGAGCTGTTTTTT
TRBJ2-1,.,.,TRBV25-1,CATTLADSYNEQFF,TGTGCCACCACACTAGCCGACAGTTACAATGAGCAGTTCTTC
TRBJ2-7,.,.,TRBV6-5,CASSYSQGPYEQYF,TGTGCCAGCAGTTACTCGCAGGGCCCCTACGAGCAGTACTTC
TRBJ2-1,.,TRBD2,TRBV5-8,CASSLTSGTYNEQFF,TGTGCCAGCAGCCTGACTAGCGGGACATACAATGAGCAGTTCTTC
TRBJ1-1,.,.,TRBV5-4,CASSLSGRGTEAFF,TGTGCCAGCAGCTTGAGCGGCCGGGGCACTGAAGCTTTCTTT
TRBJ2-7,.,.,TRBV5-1,CASSPPGEGYEQYF,TGCGCCAGCAGCCCGCCGGGCGAGGGCTACGAGCAGTACTTC
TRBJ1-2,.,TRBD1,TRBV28,CASRLQGDGYTF,TGTGCCAGCAGGCTACAGGGGGATGGCTACACCTTC
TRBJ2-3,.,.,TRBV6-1,CASTIQGSLRYF,TGTGCCAGCACTATACAGGGATCTTTAAGGTATTTT
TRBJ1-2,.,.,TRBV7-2,CASKRDGYTF,TGTGCCAGCAAAAGGGATGGCTACACCTTC
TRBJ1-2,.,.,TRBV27,CATGRWESGYTF,TGTGCCACCGGGAGATGGGAGTCTGGCTACACCTTC
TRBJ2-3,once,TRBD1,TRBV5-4,CASSLTGTGTDTQYF,TGTGCCAGCAGTTTAACCGGGACAGGCACAGATACGCAGTATTTT
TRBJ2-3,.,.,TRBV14,CASSPMRADTQYF,TGTGCCAGCAGCCCAATGAGGGCAGATACGCAGTATTTT
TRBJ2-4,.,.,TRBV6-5,CASSYSKILAKNIQYF,TGTGCCAGCAGTTACTCAAAAATCCTGGCCAAAAACATTCAGTACTTC
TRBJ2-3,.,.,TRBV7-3,CASSGLGSDTQYF,TGTGCCAGCAGCGGCCTTGGCTCAGATACGCAGTATTTT
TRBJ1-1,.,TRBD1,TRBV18,CASSRDRMNTEAFF,TGTGCCAGCTCACGGGACAGAATGAACACTGAAGCTTTCTTT
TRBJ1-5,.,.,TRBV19,CASTPSLEAGPWPQHF,TGTGCCAGTACCCCCTCGTTAGAGGCAGGTCCTTGGCCCCAGCATTTT
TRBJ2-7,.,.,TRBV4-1,CASSHSYEQYF,TGCGCCAGCAGCCACAGCTACGAGCAGTACTTC
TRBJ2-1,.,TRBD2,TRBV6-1,CASMREGLNEQFF,TGTGCCAGCATGCGGGAGGGTTTGAATGAGCAGTTCTTC
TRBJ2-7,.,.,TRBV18,CASCPGSSYEQYF,TGTGCCAGCTGCCCGGGGAGCTCCTACGAGCAGTACTTC
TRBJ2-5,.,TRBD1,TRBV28,CASSRDREETQYF,TGTGCCAGCAGTCGTGACAGGGAGGAGACCCAGTACTTC
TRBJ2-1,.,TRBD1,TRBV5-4,CASSLRDRGLDEQFF,TGTGCCAGCAGCTTGCGGGACAGGGGGCTCGATGAGCAGTTCTTC
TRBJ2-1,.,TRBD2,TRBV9,CASSGGLAGSPEQFF,TGTGCCAGCAGCGGGGGACTAGCGGGGTCTCCTGAGCAGTTCTTC
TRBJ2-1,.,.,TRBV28,CASSLMGSYNEQFF,TGTGCCAGCAGTTTAATGGGGTCCTACAATGAGCAGTTCTTC
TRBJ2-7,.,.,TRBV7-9,CASSLDREQYF,TGTGCCAGCAGCTTAGATCGCGAGCAGTACTTC